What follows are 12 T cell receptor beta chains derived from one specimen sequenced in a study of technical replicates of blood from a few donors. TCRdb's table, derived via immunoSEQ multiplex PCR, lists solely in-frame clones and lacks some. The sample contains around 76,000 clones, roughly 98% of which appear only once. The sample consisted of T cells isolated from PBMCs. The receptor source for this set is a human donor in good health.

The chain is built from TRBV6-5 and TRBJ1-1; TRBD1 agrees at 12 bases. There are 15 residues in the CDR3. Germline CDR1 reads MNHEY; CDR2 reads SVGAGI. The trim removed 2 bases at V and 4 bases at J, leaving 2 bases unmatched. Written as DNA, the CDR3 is TGTGCCAGCAGTTACCCGGGACAGGGGGCCACTGAAGCTTTCTTT. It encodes CASSYPGQGATEAFF.

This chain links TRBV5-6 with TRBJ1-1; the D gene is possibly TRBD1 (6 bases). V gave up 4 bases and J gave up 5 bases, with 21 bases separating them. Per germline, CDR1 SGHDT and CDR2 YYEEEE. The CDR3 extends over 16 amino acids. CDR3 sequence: CASSPDSWGWGTEAFF. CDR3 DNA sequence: TGTGCCAGCAGCCCGGACAGTTGGGGCTGGGGAACTGAAGCTTTCTTT.

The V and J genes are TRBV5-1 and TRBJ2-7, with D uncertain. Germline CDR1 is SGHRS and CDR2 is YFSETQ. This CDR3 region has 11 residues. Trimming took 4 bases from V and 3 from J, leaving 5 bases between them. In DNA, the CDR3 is TGCGCCAGCAGCGTCGGCTACGAGCAGTACTTC. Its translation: CASSVGYEQYF.

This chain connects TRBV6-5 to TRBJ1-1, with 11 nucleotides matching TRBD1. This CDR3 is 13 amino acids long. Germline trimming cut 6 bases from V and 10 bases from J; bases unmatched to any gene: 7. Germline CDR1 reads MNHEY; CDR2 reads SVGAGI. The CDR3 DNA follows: TGTGCCAGCAGAAGGGACAGGGGGTCAGGAGCTTTCTTT. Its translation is CASRRDRGSGAFF.

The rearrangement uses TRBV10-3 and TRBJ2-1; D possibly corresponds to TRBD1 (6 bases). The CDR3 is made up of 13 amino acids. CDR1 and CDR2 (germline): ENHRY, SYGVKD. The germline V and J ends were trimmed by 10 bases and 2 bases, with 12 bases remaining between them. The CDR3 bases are TGTGCCACTACTCGACAGGCCTACAATGAGCAGTTCTTC. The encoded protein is CATTRQAYNEQFF.

The CDR3 reads CASSPEASGIHEQYF. The CDR3, as DNA: TGTGCCAGTAGTCCGGAGGCTAGCGGGATCCACGAGCAGTACTTC. V usage is TRBV19 and J usage is TRBJ2-7; TRBD2 agrees at 9 bases. Germline V gene data show CDR1 as LNHDA and CDR2 as SQIVND (reference sequence). Trimming at V came to 5 bases and at J to 5 bases, leaving 10 bases not matched to a gene. This CDR3 is 15 amino acids long.

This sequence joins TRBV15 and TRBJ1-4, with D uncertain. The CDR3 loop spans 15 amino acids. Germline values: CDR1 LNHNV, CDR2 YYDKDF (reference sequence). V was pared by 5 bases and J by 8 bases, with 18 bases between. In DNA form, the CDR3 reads TGTGCCACCAGCCAACTAGATGAGGTGGGCGAAAAACTGTTTTTT. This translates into CATSQLDEVGEKLFF.

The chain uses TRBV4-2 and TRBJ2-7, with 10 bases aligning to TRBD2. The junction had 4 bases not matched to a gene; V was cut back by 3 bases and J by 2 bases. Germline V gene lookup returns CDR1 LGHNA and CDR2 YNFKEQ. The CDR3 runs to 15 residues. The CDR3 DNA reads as TGTGCCAGCAGCCACGTGCTAGCGGGGGCCTACGAGCAGTACTTC. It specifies CASSHVLAGAYEQYF.

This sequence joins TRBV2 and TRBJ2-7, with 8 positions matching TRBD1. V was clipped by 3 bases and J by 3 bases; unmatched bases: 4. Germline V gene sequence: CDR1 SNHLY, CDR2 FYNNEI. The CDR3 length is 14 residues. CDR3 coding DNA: TGTGCCAGCAGTGAGGGGACAGGTTTCTACGAGCAGTACTTC. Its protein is CASSEGTGFYEQYF.

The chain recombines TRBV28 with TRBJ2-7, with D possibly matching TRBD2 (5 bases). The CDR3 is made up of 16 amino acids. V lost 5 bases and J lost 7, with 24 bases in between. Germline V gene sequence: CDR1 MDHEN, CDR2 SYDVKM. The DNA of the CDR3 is TGTGCCAGCAGTCCCTACGCCCGGGGTAGTTTCGGGGAGCAGTACTTC. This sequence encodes CASSPYARGSFGEQYF.

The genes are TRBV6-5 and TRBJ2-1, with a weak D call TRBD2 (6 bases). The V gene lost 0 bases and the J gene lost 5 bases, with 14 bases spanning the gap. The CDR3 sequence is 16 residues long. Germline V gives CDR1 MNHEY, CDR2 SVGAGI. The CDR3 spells CASSYSGKRVHNEQFF. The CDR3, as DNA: TGTGCCAGCAGTTACTCTGGGAAGCGGGTACACAATGAGCAGTTCTTC.

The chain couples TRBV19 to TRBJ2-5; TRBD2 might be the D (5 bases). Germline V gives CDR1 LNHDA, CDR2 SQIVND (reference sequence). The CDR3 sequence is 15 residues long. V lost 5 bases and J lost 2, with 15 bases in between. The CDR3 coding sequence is TGTGCCAGTAGTCTCATCCGGGATGTACAAGAGACCCAGTACTTC. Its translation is CASSLIRDVQETQYF.